One and the same sample provided the 17 T cell receptor beta chains below, sequenced in a study of beta chain features in type 1 diabetes. Expressed TCRB transcripts were sequenced because the isolated RNA had all been reverse transcribed beforehand. Generated by immunoSEQ multiplex PCR, the TCRdb table keeps only in-frame clones and is missing some. The sample carries fewer than 550,000 clones, about 10% recorded once. The specimen sequenced was naive CD4+ T cells from blood. The receptors derive from a woman in her late teens or twenties in good health.

This clone turned up a few times. The CDR3 sequence is CASTAQQETQYF. Here the CDR3 DNA reads TGCGCCAGTACAGCCCAGCAAGAGACCCAGTACTTC. The chain employs TRBV5-1 and TRBJ2-5, with D unresolved. Trimming took 8 bases from V and 2 from J, leaving 10 bases between them. The CDR3 covers 12 residues. Germline assignment: CDR1 SGHRS and CDR2 YFSETQ.

J is TRBJ2-5 and V is TRBV7-6; maybe TRBD2 (5 bases). The CDR3 consists of 11 residues. Germline V gene lookup returns CDR1 SGHVS and CDR2 FNYEAQ. Trimming stripped 0 bases from V and 9 bases from J, with 5 bases between. The CDR3 DNA sequence: TGTGCCAGCAGCTTAGCGGGAGCCCAGTACTTC. Translation gives CASSLAGAQYF.

This clone was seen a few times. The genes are TRBV7-9 and TRBJ2-5, with D uncertain. Looked up from germline, CDR1 is SEHNR and CDR2 is FQNEAQ (reference sequence). CDR3 length equals 12 residues. The V end was cut by 2 bases, the J end by 11 bases, with 12 bases between. DNA for the CDR3: TGTGCCAGCAGCTTATTCGGCCAAAGACAGTACTTC. Translation gives CASSLFGQRQYF.

The chain uses TRBV28 and TRBJ2-5; TRBD1 or TRBD2 may be the D gene (6 bases each). Germline assignment: CDR1 MDHEN and CDR2 SYDVKM. The V and J ends lost 2 bases and 6 bases respectively, with 13 bases between them. The length of the CDR3 is 14 residues. This CDR3 is CASSLGGGTKTQYF. The CDR3 region has the DNA TGTGCCAGCAGTTTAGGAGGGGGGACGAAGACCCAGTACTTC. The whole variable domain, filled in from reference TRBV28 and TRBJ2-5, reads DVKVTQSSRYLVKRTGEKVFLECVQDMDHENMFWYRQDPGLGLRLIYFSYDVKMKEKGDIPEGYSVSREKKERFSLILESASTNQTSMYLCASSLGGGTKTQYFGPGTRLLVL.

This clone showed up just a few times. The V call is TRBV6-4, the J call TRBJ2-4; D unresolved. The CDR3 runs to 13 residues. Germline assignment: CDR1 MRHNA and CDR2 SNTAGT. Trimming left V 4 bases short and J 4 bases short, with 8 bases between. The CDR3 is CASSANGKNIQYF. The CDR3 nucleotides are TGTGCCAGCAGTGCGAACGGGAAAAACATTCAGTACTTC.

V and J are TRBV6-5 and TRBJ1-1, with a weak D call TRBD1 (6 bases). Germline CDR1 MNHEY, CDR2 SVGAGI. V was cut by 6 bases and J by 1 base, with 12 bases left in between. This CDR3 contains 14 residues. The DNA of the CDR3 is TGTGCCAGCAGGATGGGGACACGGAACACTGAAGCTTTCTTT. The encoded protein is CASRMGTRNTEAFF.

This clone was detected only a few times. V and J are TRBV6-6 and TRBJ2-1; D not resolved. This CDR3 has 14 amino acids. V was pared by 9 bases and J by 5 bases, with 17 bases between. Looked up from germline, CDR1 is MNHNY and CDR2 is SVGAGI (reference sequence). The CDR3 DNA reads as TGTGCCAGTCAAGGTGGGCAGCGCGACAATGAGCAGTTCTTC. Amino acid sequence: CASQGGQRDNEQFF.

In this sample, this clone turned up a few times. The rearrangement uses TRBV5-1 and TRBJ2-1, with unresolved D. Germline V gene sequence: CDR1 SGHRS, CDR2 YFSETQ. This CDR3 region has 14 residues. V shed 1 base and J shed 8 bases, with 13 bases lying between them. CDR3 protein: CASSLTATTYEQFF. In nucleotides, the CDR3 is TGCGCCAGCAGCTTGACGGCAACAACCTATGAGCAGTTCTTC.

This clone was picked up a small number of times. J is TRBJ2-1 and V is TRBV7-2; TRBD2 matches at 8 bases. CDR3 length: 15 amino acids. Germline trimming cut 1 base from V and 3 bases from J; bases unmatched to any gene: 2. The V gene's germline CDR1 is SGHTA and CDR2 FQGNSA. The CDR3 DNA follows: TGTGCCAGCAGCTTAGGAAGCGGGGGCTACAATGAGCAGTTCTTC. It translates to CASSLGSGGYNEQFF.

The J gene is TRBJ2-1, the V gene TRBV18, with 7 bases that match TRBD2. This CDR3 has 16 amino acids. The germline V gene has CDR1 KGHSH and CDR2 LQKENI. Trimming cost V 1 base and J 4 bases; bases outside gene matches: 7. The CDR3 DNA follows: TGTGCCAGCTCACCACGTACGGGAGGCGGGTACAATGAGCAGTTCTTC. Residues: CASSPRTGGGYNEQFF.

The J gene is TRBJ2-3, the V gene TRBV6-5; D unclear. This CDR3 is 12 amino acids long. Between the trimmed V and J ends, which lost 6 bases and 0 bases, there was a span of 4 bases. The V gene's germline CDR1 is MNHEY and CDR2 SVGAGI. The CDR3 nucleotides read TGTGCCAGCAGGACTAGCACAGATACGCAGTATTTT. This sequence encodes CASRTSTDTQYF.

This clone was counted only a few times. The CDR3 spells CAWSPGNGDTGELFF. The CDR3 nucleotides read TGTGCCTGGAGTCCAGGTAACGGGGACACCGGGGAGCTGTTTTTT. The rearrangement links TRBV30 to TRBJ2-2, with D possibly being TRBD2 (5 bases). Germline V lookup: CDR1 GTSNPN, CDR2 SVGIG (reference sequence). The CDR3 consists of 15 residues. V lost 2 bases and J lost 3, with 13 bases in between.

The gene calls are TRBV7-2 and TRBJ2-1; 11 nucleotides match TRBD1. The germline gives CDR1 SGHTA, CDR2 FQGNSA. CDR3 size: 15 residues. Losses at the gene ends were 6 bases for V and 7 bases for J; bases not matched to a gene: 8. This CDR3 reads CASSPGQGAVNEQFF. The CDR3 DNA reads TGTGCCAGCAGTCCCGGACAGGGGGCAGTAAATGAGCAGTTCTTC.

Points on this clone: Other nucleotide sequences from this sample produce the same CDR3. V gene TRBV25-1 combines with J gene TRBJ1-3, with a weak D call TRBD1 (5 bases). V shed 9 bases and J shed 0 bases, with 9 bases lying between them. The germline gives CDR1 MGHDK, CDR2 SYGVNS. This CDR3 spans 13 amino acids. CDR3 sequence: CASRQYSGNTIYF. The CDR3 coding sequence is TGTGCCAGTAGACAGTACTCTGGAAACACCATATATTTT.

The V and J genes are TRBV29-1 and TRBJ2-2, with D unresolved. V was clipped by 2 bases and J by 4 bases, with 11 bases between them. The CDR3 covers 14 residues. Germline CDR1 SQVTM, CDR2 ANQGSEA. The CDR3 nucleotides read TGCAGCGTTGAAAAACATTCAGGCACCGGGGAGCTGTTTTTT. It translates to CSVEKHSGTGELFF.

This clone appeared a few times. This CDR3 reads CAISVQVPTMNTEAFF. CDR3 coding DNA: TGTGCCATCAGCGTACAGGTCCCGACAATGAACACTGAAGCTTTCTTT. V gene TRBV10-3 combines with J gene TRBJ1-1; perhaps TRBD1 as D (5 bases). The CDR3 consists of 16 residues. Germline CDR1 ENHRY, CDR2 SYGVKD. Trimming left V 6 bases short and J 0 bases short, with 17 bases between.

This rearrangement joins TRBV11-2 to TRBJ1-6; perhaps TRBD1 as D (5 bases). This CDR3 has 16 residues. Trimming shortened V by 4 bases and J by 1 base, and 11 bases separated the two germline ends. CDR1 and CDR2 from the germline V gene are SGHAT and FQNNGV. The CDR3 DNA reads as TGTGCCAGCAGCTCCAGGGTGGGGTCCTATAATTCACCCCTCCACTTT. It specifies CASSSRVGSYNSPLHF.